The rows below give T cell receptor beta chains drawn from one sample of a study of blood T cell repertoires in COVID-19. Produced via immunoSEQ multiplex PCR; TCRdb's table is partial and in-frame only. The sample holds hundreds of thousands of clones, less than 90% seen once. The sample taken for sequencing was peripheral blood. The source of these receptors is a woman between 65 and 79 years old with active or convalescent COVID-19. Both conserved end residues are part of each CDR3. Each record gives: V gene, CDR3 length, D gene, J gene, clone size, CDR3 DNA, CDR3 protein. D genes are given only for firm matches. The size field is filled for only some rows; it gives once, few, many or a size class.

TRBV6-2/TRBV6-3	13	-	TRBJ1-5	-	TGTGCCAGCAGTTCAGGGAGGAGTCAGCCCCAGCATTTT	CASSSGRSQPQHF
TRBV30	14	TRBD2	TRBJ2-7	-	TGTGCCTGGAGTCCGGGGGAGGGTTACTACGAGCAGTACTTC	CAWSPGEGYYEQYF
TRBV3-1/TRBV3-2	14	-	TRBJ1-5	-	TGTGCCAGCAGCCAAGCCGGTAGCAATCAGCCCCAGCATTTT	CASSQAGSNQPQHF
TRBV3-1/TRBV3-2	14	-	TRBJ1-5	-	TGTGCCAGCAGCCAGAGGGACACGAATCAGCCCCAGCATTTT	CASSQRDTNQPQHF
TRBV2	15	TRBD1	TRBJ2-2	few	TGTGCCAGCAGCGGGACAGCGGTAGACACCGGGGAGCTGTTTTTT	CASSGTAVDTGELFF
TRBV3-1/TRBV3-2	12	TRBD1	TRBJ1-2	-	TGTGCCAGCAGGGACAGGGGCAGCGGCTACACCTTC	CASRDRGSGYTF
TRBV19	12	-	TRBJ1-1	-	TGTGCCAGTAGCACCCGAAGGGGTGAAGCTTTCTTT	CASSTRRGEAFF
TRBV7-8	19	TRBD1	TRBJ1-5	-	TGTGCCAGCAGCTTAGGGGCGGGACAGTTTCTTTATAGCAATCAGCCCCAGCATTTT	CASSLGAGQFLYSNQPQHF
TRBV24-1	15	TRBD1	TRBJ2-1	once	TGTGCCACCAGTAACCGGGACAGGTTCAGCAATGAGCAGTTCTTC	CATSNRDRFSNEQFF
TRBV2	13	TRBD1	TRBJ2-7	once	TGTGCCAGCAGACTCACCGGACAGGGCGAGCAGTACTTC	CASRLTGQGEQYF
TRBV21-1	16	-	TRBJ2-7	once	TGTGCCAGCAGCTCGCGAGCACAGGGGTGCTTCCACGAGCAGTACTTC	CASSSRAQGCFHEQYF
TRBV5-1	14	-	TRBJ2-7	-	TGCGCCAGCAGCTTGGGACAAGTATTGCGTGAGCAGTACTTC	CASSLGQVLREQYF
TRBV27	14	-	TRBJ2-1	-	TGTGCCAGCAGTAACAGGGTCGCCTACAATGAGCAGTTCTTC	CASSNRVAYNEQFF
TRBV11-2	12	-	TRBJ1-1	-	TGTGCCAGCAGCTTAGATCTCACTGAAGCTTTCTTT	CASSLDLTEAFF
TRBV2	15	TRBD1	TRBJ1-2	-	TGTGCCAGCAGCCCTTCGGGACAGGGGATGGTTGGCTACACCTTC	CASSPSGQGMVGYTF
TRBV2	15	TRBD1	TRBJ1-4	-	TGTGCCACTCATGCGACCGGGACAGGGGGTGAAAAACTGTTTTTT	CATHATGTGGEKLFF
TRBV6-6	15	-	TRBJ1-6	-	TGTGCCAGCAGCCCCCTAGGGGGTGACAATTCACCCCTCCACTTT	CASSPLGGDNSPLHF
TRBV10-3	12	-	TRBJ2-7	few	TGTGCCATCAGTGGAGGCGGCCACGAGCAGTACTTC	CAISGGGHEQYF
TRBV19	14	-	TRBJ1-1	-	TGTGCCAGTAGTATCCCCTGGCAGAACACTGAAGCTTTCTTT	CASSIPWQNTEAFF
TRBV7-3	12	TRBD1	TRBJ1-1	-	TGTGCCAGCCGGGACAGTAACACTGAAGCTTTCTTT	CASRDSNTEAFF
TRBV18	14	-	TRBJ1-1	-	TGTGCCAGCTCACCGAGAGGGCGAGGAAACGAAGCTTTCTTT	CASSPRGRGNEAFF
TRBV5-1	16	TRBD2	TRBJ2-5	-	TGCGCCAGCAGCTTGGGGACTAGCGGGGGCCAAGAGACCCAGTACTTC	CASSLGTSGGQETQYF
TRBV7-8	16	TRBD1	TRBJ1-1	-	TGTGCCAGCAGACGCGGACAGGGGGCAATGGGCACTGAAGCTTTCTTT	CASRRGQGAMGTEAFF
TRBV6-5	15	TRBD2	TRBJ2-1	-	TGTGCCAGCAGCCAAGGACTAGCGGGCAACAATGAGCAGTTCTTC	CASSQGLAGNNEQFF
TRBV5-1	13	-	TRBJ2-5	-	TGCGCCAGCAGCCCGAGCCCGGGGGAGACCCAGTACTTC	CASSPSPGETQYF
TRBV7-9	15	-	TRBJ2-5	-	TGTGCCAGCAGCTTGGCCCTCGACAGCCAAGAGACCCAGTACTTC	CASSLALDSQETQYF
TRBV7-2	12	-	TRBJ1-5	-	TGTGCCAGCAGCCCTTATTCTCAGCCCCAGCATTTT	CASSPYSQPQHF
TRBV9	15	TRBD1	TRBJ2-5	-	TGTGCCAGCAGCTTCCAACAGGGGGCAGGAGAGACCCAGTACTTC	CASSFQQGAGETQYF
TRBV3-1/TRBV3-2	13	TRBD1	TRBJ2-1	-	TGTGCCAGCAGCTTTCGACAGGGCGATGAGCAGTTCTTC	CASSFRQGDEQFF
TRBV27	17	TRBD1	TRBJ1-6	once	TGTGCCAGCAGAAACTTACAGGGGAATGATTATAATTCACCCCTCCACTTT	CASRNLQGNDYNSPLHF
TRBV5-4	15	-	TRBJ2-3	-	TGTGCCAGCAGCTTGCGGCGGGTAGGAACAGATACGCAGTATTTT	CASSLRRVGTDTQYF
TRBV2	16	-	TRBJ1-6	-	TGTGCCAGCAGGCACGGGGGGCAATCCTATAATTCACCCCTCCACTTT	CASRHGGQSYNSPLHF
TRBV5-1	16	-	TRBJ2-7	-	TGCGCCAGCACCCCTCTTGAGGCTACCGATACCTACGAGCAGTACTTC	CASTPLEATDTYEQYF
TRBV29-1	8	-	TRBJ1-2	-	TGCAGCGCAACAGGAAGCACCTTC	CSATGSTF
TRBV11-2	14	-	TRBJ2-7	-	TGTGCCAGCTCCCCCTGGGGGGGGCTCGACGAGCAGTACTTC	CASSPWGGLDEQYF
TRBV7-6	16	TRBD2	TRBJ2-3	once	TGTGCCAGCAGCTTAGGACTAGCGGGATATGCAGATACGCAGTATTTT	CASSLGLAGYADTQYF
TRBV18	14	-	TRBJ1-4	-	TGTGCCAGCTCACCTATGAGGGGAGGTGAAAAACTGTTTTTT	CASSPMRGGEKLFF
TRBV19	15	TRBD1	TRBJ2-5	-	TGTGCCAGTAGTCCGGGACAGGGGAGGGTAGAGACCCAGTACTTC	CASSPGQGRVETQYF
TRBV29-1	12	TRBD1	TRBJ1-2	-	TGCAGCGTCACAGGGGCGAACTATGGCTACACCTTC	CSVTGANYGYTF
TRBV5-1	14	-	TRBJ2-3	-	TGCGCCAGCAGCTTGGCAGGGTCGGGAGATACGCAGTATTTT	CASSLAGSGDTQYF
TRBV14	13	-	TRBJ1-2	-	TGTGCCAGCAGCCAAGGGACTTTCTATGGCTACACCTTC	CASSQGTFYGYTF
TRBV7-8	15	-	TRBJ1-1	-	TGTGCCAGCAGCTGGAGGGCAGGGAGCGGCACTGAAGCTTTCTTT	CASSWRAGSGTEAFF
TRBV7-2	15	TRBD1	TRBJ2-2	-	TGTGCCAGCAGCTTACCCAGGGGGCATGGCGGGGAGCTGTTTTTT	CASSLPRGHGGELFF